This entry describes one TCR beta chain. This record comes from a study of shared T cell receptors in the human thymus. TCRdb's copy holds only in-frame clones and misses some; the assay was immunoSEQ multiplex PCR. The table shows around 68,000 clones, with about 95% occurring only once. V was trimmed by 4 bases and J by 3 bases, leaving 11 bases between them. The V gene's germline CDR1 is SGHDT and CDR2 YYEEEE. The CDR3 spans 13 residues. The chain uses TRBV5-6 and TRBJ2-7; D is uncertain. The sequence was collected from a human donor. Sequenced sample: thymocytes. The CDR3 protein is CASSPPEVYEQYF. The CDR3 region has the DNA TGTGCCAGCAGCCCCCCCGAGGTCTACGAGCAGTACTTC.